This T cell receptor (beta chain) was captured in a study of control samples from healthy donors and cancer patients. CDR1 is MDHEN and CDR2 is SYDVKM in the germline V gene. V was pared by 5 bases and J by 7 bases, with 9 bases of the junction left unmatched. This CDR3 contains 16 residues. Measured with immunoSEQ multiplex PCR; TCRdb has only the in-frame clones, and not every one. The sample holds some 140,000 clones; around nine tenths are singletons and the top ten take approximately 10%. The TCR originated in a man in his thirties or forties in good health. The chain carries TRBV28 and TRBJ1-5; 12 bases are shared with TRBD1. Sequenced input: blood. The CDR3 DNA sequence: TGTGCCAGCAGTAAAGCCGGGACAGGGGGCGGGCAGCCCCAGCATTTT. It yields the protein CASSKAGTGGGQPQHF.